This note documents a single T cell receptor beta chain sequence. Its antigen is as yet unknown. Other DNA sequences in the sample encode the same CDR3. Authors' analysis steps: Junction-only sequences without quality scores were provided by ImmunoSEQ, so filtering was different. The data were produced by immunoSEQ multiplex PCR, yet TCRdb's version contains in-frame clones alone and is incomplete. That table is the source of V, J and clone size, and D and trimming were worked out from the DNA. The data hold 1 million to 1.2 million clones, with approximately 77% observed a single time. The sample is drawn from a study of shared clonotypes between healthy human individuals. About the study: Every donor yielded three CD4 naive, three CD4 memory, two CD8 naive and one CD8 memory plate. Notes on the study in general: Estimated richness was generally greater in naive than memory subsets.

A CD45RA+ naive subset and a CD45RA-negative memory subset were split from CD4+ cells. Sequenced material: memory CD4+ T cells from PBMCs. The subset is: CD45RA-negative fraction. The sequence derives from a young man in good health. Some clones in this sample may be carry-over from other donors' samples.

CDR3 sequence (DNA): TGCGCCAGCAGCTTGGATAGTTTGGATACGCAGTATTTT. It is translated as CASSLDSLDTQYF. The V call is TRBV5-1, the J call TRBJ2-3; D remains ambiguous. The CDR3 loop spans 13 amino acids. With 0 bases removed from V and 6 bases from J, the gap between germline ends came to 8 bases. Germline lookup yields CDR1 SGHRS and CDR2 YFSETQ. Drawing the rest from reference TRBV5-1 and TRBJ2-3, the complete variable domain is KAGVTQTPRYLIKTRGQQVTLSCSPISGHRSVSWYQQTPGQGLQFLFEYFSETQRNKGNFPGRFSGRQFSNSRSEMNVSTLELGDSALYLCASSLDSLDTQYFGPGTRLTVL.